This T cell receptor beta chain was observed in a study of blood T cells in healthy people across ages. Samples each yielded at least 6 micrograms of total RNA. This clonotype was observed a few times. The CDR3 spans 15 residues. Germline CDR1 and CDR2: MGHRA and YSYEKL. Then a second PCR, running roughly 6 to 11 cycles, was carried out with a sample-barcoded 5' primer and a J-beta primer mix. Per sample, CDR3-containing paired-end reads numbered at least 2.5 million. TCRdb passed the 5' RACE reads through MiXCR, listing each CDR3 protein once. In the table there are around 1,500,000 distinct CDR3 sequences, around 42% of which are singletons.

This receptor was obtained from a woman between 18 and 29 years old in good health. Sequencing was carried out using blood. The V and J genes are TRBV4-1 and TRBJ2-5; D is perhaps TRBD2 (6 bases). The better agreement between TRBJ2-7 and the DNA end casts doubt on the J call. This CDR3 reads CASSQLNGGTYEQYF. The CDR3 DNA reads TGCGCCAGCAGCCAGCTGAATGGGGGGACCTACGAGCAGTACTTC.